The sequence of this T cell receptor (beta chain) was determined in a study of CD8+ T cells in alopecia areata. Study summary: The study gave tofacitinib for 6 to 18 months, then 6 months off drug.

The CDR3 totals 13 residues. V dropped 7 bases and J dropped 6; count of bases not matched to a gene: 10. Germline V gene sequence: CDR1 SQVTM, CDR2 ANQGSEA. The treatment: oral pan-JAK inhibitor, 5-10 mg twice daily. This clone was counted a few times. Sequencing relied on a cDNA template that was reverse transcribed from extracted RNA. The protocol was immunoSEQ multiplex PCR, while the TCRdb copy is restricted to in-frame clones and leaves out a portion. The data show about 190,000 clones, 58% seen once. The receptor comes from a human donor with alopecia areata. The source was CD8+ T cells sorted from blood, collected at week 24, from a patient treated with tofacitinib. The chain combines TRBV29-1 with TRBJ2-7, with 9 bases matching TRBD1. Here the CDR3 reads CSASGDRASEQYF. The CDR3 coding sequence is TGCAGCGCCTCCGGGGACAGGGCTTCCGAGCAGTACTTC.